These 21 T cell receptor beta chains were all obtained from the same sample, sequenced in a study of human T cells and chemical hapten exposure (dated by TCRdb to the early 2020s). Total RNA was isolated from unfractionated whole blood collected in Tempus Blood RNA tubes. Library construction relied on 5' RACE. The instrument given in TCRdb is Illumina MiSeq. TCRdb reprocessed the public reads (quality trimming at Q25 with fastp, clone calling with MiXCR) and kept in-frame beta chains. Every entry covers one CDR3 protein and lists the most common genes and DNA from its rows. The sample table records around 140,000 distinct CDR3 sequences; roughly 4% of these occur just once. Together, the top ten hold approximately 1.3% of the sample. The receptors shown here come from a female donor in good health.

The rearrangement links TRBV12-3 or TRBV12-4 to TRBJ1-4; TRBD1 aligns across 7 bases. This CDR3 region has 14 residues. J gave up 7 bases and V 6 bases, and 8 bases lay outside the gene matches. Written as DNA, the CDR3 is TGTGCCAGCAGGCCGGGACAGTGGACTGAAAAACTGTTTTTT. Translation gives CASRPGQWTEKLFF.

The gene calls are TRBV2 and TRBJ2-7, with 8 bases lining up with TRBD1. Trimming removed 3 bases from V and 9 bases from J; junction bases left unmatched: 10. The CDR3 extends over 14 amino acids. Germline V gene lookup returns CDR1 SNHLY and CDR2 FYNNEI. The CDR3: CASSDGQGLRGQYF. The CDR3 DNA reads TGTGCCAGCAGTGACGGACAGGGCCTTCGGGGGCAGTACTTC.

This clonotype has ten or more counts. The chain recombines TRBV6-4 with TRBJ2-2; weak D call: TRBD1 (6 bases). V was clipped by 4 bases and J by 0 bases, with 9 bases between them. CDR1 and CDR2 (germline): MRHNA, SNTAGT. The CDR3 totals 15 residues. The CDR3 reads CASSGTGPNTGELFF. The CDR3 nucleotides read TGTGCCAGCAGTGGAACAGGGCCGAACACCGGGGAGCTGTTTTTT.

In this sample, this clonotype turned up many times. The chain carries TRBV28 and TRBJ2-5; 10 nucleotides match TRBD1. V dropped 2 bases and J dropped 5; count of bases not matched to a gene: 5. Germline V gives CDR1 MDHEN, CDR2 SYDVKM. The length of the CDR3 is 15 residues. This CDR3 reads CASSLIDRGHETQYF. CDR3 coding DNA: TGTGCCAGCAGTTTAATTGACAGGGGGCACGAGACCCAGTACTTC.

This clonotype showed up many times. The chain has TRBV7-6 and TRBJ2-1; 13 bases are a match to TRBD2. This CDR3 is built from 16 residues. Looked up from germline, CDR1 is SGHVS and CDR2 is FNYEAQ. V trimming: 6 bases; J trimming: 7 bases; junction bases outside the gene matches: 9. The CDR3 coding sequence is TGTGCCAGCAGACCAACACTAGCGGGGGGGACGAATGAGCAGTTCTTC. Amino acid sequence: CASRPTLAGGTNEQFF.

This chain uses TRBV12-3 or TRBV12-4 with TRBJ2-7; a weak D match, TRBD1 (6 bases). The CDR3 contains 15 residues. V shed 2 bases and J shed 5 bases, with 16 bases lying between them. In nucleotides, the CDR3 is TGTGCCAGCAGTTTAACACAGGGCTTAAAGAACGAGCAGTACTTC. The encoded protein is CASSLTQGLKNEQYF.

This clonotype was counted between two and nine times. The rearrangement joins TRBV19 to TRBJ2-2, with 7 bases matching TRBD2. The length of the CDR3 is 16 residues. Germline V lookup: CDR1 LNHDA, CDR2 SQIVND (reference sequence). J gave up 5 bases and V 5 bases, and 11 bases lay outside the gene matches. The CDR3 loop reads CASSDLRGTETGELFF. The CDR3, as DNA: TGTGCCAGTAGTGATCTGCGGGGGACGGAGACCGGGGAGCTGTTTTTT.

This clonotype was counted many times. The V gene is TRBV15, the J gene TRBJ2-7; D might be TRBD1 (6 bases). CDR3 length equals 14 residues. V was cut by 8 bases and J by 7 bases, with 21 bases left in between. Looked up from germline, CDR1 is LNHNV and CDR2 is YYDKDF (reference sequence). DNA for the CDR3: TGTGCCACCTCGGGACAACTTTCCGGGATGGAGCAGTACTTC. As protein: CATSGQLSGMEQYF.

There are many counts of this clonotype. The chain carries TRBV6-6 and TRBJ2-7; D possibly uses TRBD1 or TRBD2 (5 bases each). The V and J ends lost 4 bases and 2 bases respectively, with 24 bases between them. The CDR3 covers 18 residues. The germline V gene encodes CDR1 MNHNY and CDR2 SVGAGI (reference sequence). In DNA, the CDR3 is TGTGCCAGCAGTTCCACTCCCCACTGGCAGGGACCCACCTACGAGCAGTACTTC. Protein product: CASSSTPHWQGPTYEQYF.

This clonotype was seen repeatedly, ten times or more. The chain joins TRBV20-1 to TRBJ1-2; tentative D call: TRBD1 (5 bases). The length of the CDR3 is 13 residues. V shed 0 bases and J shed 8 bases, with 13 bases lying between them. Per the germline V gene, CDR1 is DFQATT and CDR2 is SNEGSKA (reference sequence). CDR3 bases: TGCAGTGCTAGAGAGGGGGGACTCGGGGGCTACACCTTC. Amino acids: CSAREGGLGGYTF.

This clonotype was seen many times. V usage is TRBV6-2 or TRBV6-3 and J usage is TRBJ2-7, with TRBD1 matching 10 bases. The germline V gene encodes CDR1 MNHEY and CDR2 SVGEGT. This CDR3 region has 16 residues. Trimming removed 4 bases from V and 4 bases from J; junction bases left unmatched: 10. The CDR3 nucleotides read TGTGCCAGCAGTTCCCTCCCGGGACAGGGGAGATACGAGCAGTACTTC. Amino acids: CASSSLPGQGRYEQYF.

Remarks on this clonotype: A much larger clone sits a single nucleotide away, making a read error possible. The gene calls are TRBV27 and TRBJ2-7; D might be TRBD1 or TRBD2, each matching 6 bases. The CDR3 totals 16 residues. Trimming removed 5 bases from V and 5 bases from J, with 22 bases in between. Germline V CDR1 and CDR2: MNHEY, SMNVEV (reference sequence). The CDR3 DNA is TGTGCCAGCAGTCCATCATCGGGGGCAGGGGCCGACGAGCAGTACTTC. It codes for CASSPSSGAGADEQYF.

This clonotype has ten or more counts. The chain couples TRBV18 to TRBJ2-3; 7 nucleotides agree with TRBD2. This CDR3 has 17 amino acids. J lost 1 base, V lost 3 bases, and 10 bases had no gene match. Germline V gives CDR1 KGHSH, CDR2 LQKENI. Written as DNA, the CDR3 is TGTGCCAGCTCACCTGGGGCGGGAGACCGCCGCACAGATACGCAGTATTTT. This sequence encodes CASSPGAGDRRTDTQYF.

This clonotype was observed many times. This CDR3 reads CASSLAIGNEQFF. The CDR3 coding sequence is TGTGCCAGCAGCTTAGCGATCGGAAATGAGCAGTTCTTC. This chain uses TRBV7-9 with TRBJ2-1; D remains unclear. The V gene's germline CDR1 is SEHNR and CDR2 FQNEAQ (reference sequence). The CDR3 loop spans 13 amino acids. Between the trimmed V and J ends, which lost 0 bases and 7 bases, there was a span of 7 bases.

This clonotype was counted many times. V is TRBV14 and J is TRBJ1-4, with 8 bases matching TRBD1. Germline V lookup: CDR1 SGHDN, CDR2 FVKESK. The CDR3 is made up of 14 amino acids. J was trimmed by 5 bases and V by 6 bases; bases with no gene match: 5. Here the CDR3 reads CASSRTGPNEKLFF. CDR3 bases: TGTGCCAGCAGTCGGACAGGGCCGAATGAAAAACTGTTTTTT.

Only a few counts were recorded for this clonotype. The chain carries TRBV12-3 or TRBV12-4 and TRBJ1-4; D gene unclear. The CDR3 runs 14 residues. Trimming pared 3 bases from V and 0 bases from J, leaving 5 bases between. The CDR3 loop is CASSLIATNEKLFF. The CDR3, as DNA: TGTGCCAGCAGTTTGATTGCAACTAATGAAAAACTGTTTTTT.

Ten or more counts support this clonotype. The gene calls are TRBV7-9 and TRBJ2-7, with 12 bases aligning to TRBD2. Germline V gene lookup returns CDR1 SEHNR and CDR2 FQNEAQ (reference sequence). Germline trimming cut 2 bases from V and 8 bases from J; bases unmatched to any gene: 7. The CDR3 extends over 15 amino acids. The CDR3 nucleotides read TGTGCCAGCAGCTTAAGTGCTAGCGGGGGGGAGAAGCAGTACTTC. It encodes CASSLSASGGEKQYF.

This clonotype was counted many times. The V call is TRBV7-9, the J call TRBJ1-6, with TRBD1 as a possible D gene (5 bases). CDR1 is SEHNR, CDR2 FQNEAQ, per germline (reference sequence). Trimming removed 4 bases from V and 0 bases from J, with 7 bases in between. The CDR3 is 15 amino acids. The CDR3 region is CASSSGSSYNSPLHF. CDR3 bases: TGTGCCAGCAGCTCAGGGAGCTCCTATAATTCACCCCTCCACTTT.

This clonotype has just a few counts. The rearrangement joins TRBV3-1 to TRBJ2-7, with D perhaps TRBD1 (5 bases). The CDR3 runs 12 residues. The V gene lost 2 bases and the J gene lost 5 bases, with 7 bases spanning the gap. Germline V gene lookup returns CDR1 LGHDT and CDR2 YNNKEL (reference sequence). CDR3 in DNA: TGTGCCAGCAGCCAACAGGGCGACGAGCAGTACTTC. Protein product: CASSQQGDEQYF.

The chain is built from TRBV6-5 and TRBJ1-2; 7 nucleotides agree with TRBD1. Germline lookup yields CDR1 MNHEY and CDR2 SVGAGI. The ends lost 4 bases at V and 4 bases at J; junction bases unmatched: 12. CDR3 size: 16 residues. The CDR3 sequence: CASSFQRQGGGYGYTF. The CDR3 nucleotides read TGTGCCAGCAGTTTCCAACGACAGGGAGGTGGCTATGGCTACACCTTC.

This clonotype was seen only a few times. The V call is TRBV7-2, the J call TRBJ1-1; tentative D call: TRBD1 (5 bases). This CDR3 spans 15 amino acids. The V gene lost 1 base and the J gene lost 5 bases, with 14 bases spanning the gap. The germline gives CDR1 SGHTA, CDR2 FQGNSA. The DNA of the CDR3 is TGTGCCAGCAGCTTAGTGGGGCGGGGACGGACTGAAGCTTTCTTT. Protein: CASSLVGRGRTEAFF.